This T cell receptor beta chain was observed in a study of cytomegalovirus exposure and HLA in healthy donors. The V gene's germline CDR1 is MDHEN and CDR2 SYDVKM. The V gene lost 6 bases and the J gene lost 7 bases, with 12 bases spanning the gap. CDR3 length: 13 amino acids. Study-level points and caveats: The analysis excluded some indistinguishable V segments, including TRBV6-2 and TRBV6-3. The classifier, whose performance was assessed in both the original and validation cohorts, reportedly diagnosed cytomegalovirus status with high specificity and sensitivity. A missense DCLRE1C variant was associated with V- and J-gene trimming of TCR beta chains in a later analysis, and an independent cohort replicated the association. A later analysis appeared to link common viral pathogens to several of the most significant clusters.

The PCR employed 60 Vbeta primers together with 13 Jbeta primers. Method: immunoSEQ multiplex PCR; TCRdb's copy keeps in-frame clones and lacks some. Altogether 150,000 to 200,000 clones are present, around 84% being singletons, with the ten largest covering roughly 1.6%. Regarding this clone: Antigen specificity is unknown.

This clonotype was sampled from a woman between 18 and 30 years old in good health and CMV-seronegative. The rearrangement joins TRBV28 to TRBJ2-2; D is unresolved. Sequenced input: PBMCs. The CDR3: CASRPTRVGELFF. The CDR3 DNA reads TGTGCCAGCAGACCCACCCGGGTCGGGGAGCTGTTTTTT. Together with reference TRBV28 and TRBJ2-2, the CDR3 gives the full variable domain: DVKVTQSSRYLVKRTGEKVFLECVQDMDHENMFWYRQDPGLGLRLIYFSYDVKMKEKGDIPEGYSVSREKKERFSLILESASTNQTSMYLCASRPTRVGELFFGEGSRLTVL.